The 29 T cell receptor beta chains reported below all come from one sample, sequenced in a study of technical replicates of blood from a few donors (dated by TCRdb to between 2016 and 2019). The library was produced with the immunoSEQ multiplex PCR assay. In its TCRdb copy, this immuneACCESS table keeps in-frame sequences only and misses some clones. Where compared with another copy, unresolved V genes explain less than half of these, and the others have no known cause. The table for this sample lists some 66,000 clones; over 75% of them were counted only once. The ten largest clones add up to 4.6% of the sample. Sequencing input: PBMCs. All receptors derive from a human donor in good health. Some clones in this sample may be carry-over from other donors' samples.

The chain joins TRBV6-7 to TRBJ1-1; D is unclear. TRBV6-7 is recorded as an ORF, its role being uncertain. The CDR3 totals 10 residues. V was pared by 5 bases and J by 11 bases, with 9 bases between. The CDR3, as DNA: TGTGCCAGCAGTGACCCCGGGGCTTTCTTT. Translated, it gives CASSDPGAFF.

This sequence joins TRBV6-1 and TRBJ1-2; 9 bases map to TRBD1. The CDR3 consists of 15 residues. V shed 0 bases and J 6 bases; nucleotides not matched to a gene: 5. Germline CDR1 reads MNHNS; CDR2 reads SASEGT. CDR3 bases: TGTGCCAGCAGTGAAGCGGTGACAGGGGGAGATGGCTACACCTTC. Its translation: CASSEAVTGGDGYTF.

The chain couples TRBV6-5 to TRBJ2-7; 14 bases fit TRBD2. The CDR3 runs 13 residues. V lost 8 bases and J lost 4; bases outside the gene matches: 1. CDR1 and CDR2 (germline): MNHEY, SVGAGI. CDR3 bases: TGTGCCAGCCGGACTAGCGGGGGGTACGAGCAGTACTTC. Its protein is CASRTSGGYEQYF.

The chain is built from TRBV29-1 and TRBJ2-3, with 7 bases fitting TRBD2. CDR1 and CDR2 from the germline V gene are SQVTM and ANQGSEA. The CDR3 has 13 amino acids. CDR3 sequence: CSTKAGSKATQYF. As DNA, the CDR3 is TGCAGTACCAAAGCGGGGTCGAAGGCGACGCAGTATTTT.

This chain connects TRBV18 to TRBJ2-7; D perhaps matches TRBD2 (5 bases). Looked up from germline, CDR1 is KGHSH and CDR2 is LQKENI. The length of the CDR3 is 13 residues. V was clipped by 3 bases and J by 3 bases, with 9 bases between them. CDR3 DNA: TGTGCCAGCTCACCGGGCGCGGGCTACGAGCAGTACTTC. Its translation: CASSPGAGYEQYF.

This clone has just one count. The chain couples TRBV7-2 to TRBJ2-1; perhaps TRBD2 as D (6 bases). Per germline, CDR1 SGHTA and CDR2 FQGNSA. The CDR3 is 17 residues long. V lost 5 bases to trimming and J lost 0 bases, with 17 bases between them. CDR3 loop: CASSPRGVGSSYNEQFF. DNA of the CDR3: TGTGCCAGCAGCCCCCGCGGGGTGGGGAGCTCCTACAATGAGCAGTTCTTC. The full variable domain, rest sourced from reference TRBV7-2 and TRBJ2-1, is GAGVSQSPSNKVTEKGKDVELRCDPISGHTALYWYRQSLGQGLEFLIYFQGNSAPDKSGLPSDRFSAERTGGSVSTLTIQRTQQEDSAVYLCASSPRGVGSSYNEQFFGPGTRLTVL.

The gene calls are TRBV28 and TRBJ1-4; tentative D call: TRBD1 (6 bases). The V end lost 6 bases, the J end lost 0 bases, and 17 bases lay between the germline ends. The germline V gene has CDR1 MDHEN and CDR2 SYDVKM. The CDR3 runs to 17 residues. The CDR3 DNA is TGTGCCAGCAGCCCCATGAGGGGGGGTTCAACTAATGAAAAACTGTTTTTT. Protein: CASSPMRGGSTNEKLFF.

The chain employs TRBV6-1 and TRBJ2-5; D is uncertain. The CDR3 length is 14 residues. V gave up 2 bases and J gave up 1 base, with 8 bases separating them. The germline gives CDR1 MNHNS, CDR2 SASEGT. CDR3 loop: CASSELGPQETQYF. In DNA, the CDR3 is TGTGCCAGCAGTGAATTGGGCCCCCAAGAGACCCAGTACTTC.

Here the CDR3 DNA reads TGTGCCAGCAGTTACACCACAGGGATAGGGGTGTTTGAGCAGTTCTTC. It specifies CASSYTTGIGVFEQFF. The chain recombines TRBV6-5 with TRBJ2-1; weak D call: TRBD1 (6 bases). V lost 2 bases and J 9 bases, leaving 20 bases between the germline ends. Germline-derived CDR1 and CDR2 are MNHEY and SVGAGI. This CDR3 spans 16 amino acids.

The rearrangement links TRBV6-4 to TRBJ2-3; the match to TRBD1 covers 9 bases. CDR3 length equals 17 residues. V gave up 0 bases and J gave up 6 bases; unmatched junction bases: 10. CDR1 and CDR2 (germline): MRHNA, SNTAGT. CDR3 DNA sequence: TGTGCCAGCAGTGACTCGTTCGAGACAGGGGGGACGGATACGCAGTATTTT. The encoded protein is CASSDSFETGGTDTQYF.

The V call is TRBV5-6, the J call TRBJ2-7; TRBD1 agrees at 7 bases. This CDR3 region has 13 residues. V was pared by 4 bases and J by 0 bases, with 1 base of the junction left unmatched. Germline CDR1 SGHDT, CDR2 YYEEEE. CDR3 coding DNA: TGTGCCAGCAGCGGACAGGACTCCTACGAGCAGTACTTC. This encodes CASSGQDSYEQYF. The full variable domain, rest sourced from reference TRBV5-6 and TRBJ2-7, is DAGVTQSPTHLIKTRGQQVTLRCSPKSGHDTVSWYQQALGQGPQFIFQYYEEEERQRGNFPDRFSGHQFPNYSSELNVNALLLGDSALYLCASSGQDSYEQYFGPGTRLTVT.

This clone was counted a single time. This rearrangement joins TRBV2 to TRBJ1-5; 7 bases match TRBD1. The V and J ends lost 6 bases and 4 bases, in that order; junction bases with no gene match: 9. CDR1 and CDR2 from the germline V gene are SNHLY and FYNNEI. The CDR3 is 15 residues long. The DNA for the CDR3 is TGTGCCAGCAGGGAGTACAGGACAGGTAATCAGCCCCAGCATTTT. Translated: CASREYRTGNQPQHF.

In DNA, the CDR3 is TGTGCCAGCAGCCCCAAGGGGCGCGGAAACTATGGCTACACCTTC. It translates to CASSPKGRGNYGYTF. The rearrangement uses TRBV7-8 and TRBJ1-2, with a possible D match to TRBD1 (5 bases). Germline lookup yields CDR1 SGHVS and CDR2 FQNEAQ. The length of the CDR3 is 15 residues. Trimming removed 5 bases from V and 2 bases from J, with 15 bases in between. The full variable domain, completed using reference TRBV7-8 and TRBJ1-2, is GAGVSQSPRYKVAKRGQDVALRCDPISGHVSLFWYQQALGQGPEFLTYFQNEAQLDKSGLPSDRFFAERPEGSVSTLKIQRTQQEDSAVYLCASSPKGRGNYGYTFGSGTRLTVV.

This clone was detected only once. The V gene is TRBV15, the J gene TRBJ2-4, with 8 nucleotides matching TRBD1. J was trimmed by 13 bases and V by 8 bases; bases with no gene match: 7. Looked up from germline, CDR1 is LNHNV and CDR2 is YYDKDF (reference sequence). The CDR3 covers 11 residues. The CDR3 DNA reads as TGTGCCACCGAAAACAGGGGGACGCAGTACTTC. Residues: CATENRGTQYF.

This clone was detected once. This chain uses TRBV19 with TRBJ2-1; TRBD2 aligns across 8 bases. The germline V gene has CDR1 LNHDA and CDR2 SQIVND (reference sequence). V was pared by 6 bases and J by 5 bases, with 9 bases of the junction left unmatched. This CDR3 comprises 15 residues. The CDR3 region has the DNA TGTGCCAGTAGCCCCTTCGGGGGGGTGGACAATGAGCAGTTCTTC. Its translation: CASSPFGGVDNEQFF.

The chain joins TRBV19 to TRBJ1-5; D uncertain. The length of the CDR3 is 12 residues. Per the germline V gene, CDR1 is LNHDA and CDR2 is SQIVND (reference sequence). V dropped 3 bases and J dropped 3 bases, with 3 bases sitting between them. Here the CDR3 DNA reads TGTGCCAGTAGTATTTACAATCAGCCCCAGCATTTT. Translated: CASSIYNQPQHF. Drawing the rest from reference TRBV19 and TRBJ1-5, the complete variable domain is DGGITQSPKYLFRKEGQNVTLSCEQNLNHDAMYWYRQDPGQGLRLIYYSQIVNDFQKGDIAEGYSVSREKKESFPLTVTSAQKNPTAFYLCASSIYNQPQHFGDGTRLSIL.

The J gene is TRBJ2-7, the V gene TRBV5-6; 9 bases align to TRBD1. Germline assignment: CDR1 SGHDT and CDR2 YYEEEE. The CDR3 consists of 15 residues. J lost 5 bases, V lost 4 bases, and 10 bases had no gene match. The CDR3 spells CASSPLGQGVNEQYF. In DNA, the CDR3 is TGTGCCAGCAGCCCTTTGGGACAGGGTGTCAACGAGCAGTACTTC.

This chain links TRBV10-3 with TRBJ2-2, with TRBD1 identical over 8 bases. This CDR3 region has 13 residues. The V gene's germline CDR1 is ENHRY and CDR2 SYGVKD. Trimming took 11 bases from V and 1 from J; bases not matched to a gene: 3. The DNA for the CDR3 is TGTGCCGCCGGGACAGGGAACACCGGGGAGCTGTTTTTT. Its translation is CAAGTGNTGELFF.

The chain carries TRBV4-1 and TRBJ1-2, with 8 bases lining up with TRBD1. Trimming removed 4 bases from V and 8 bases from J; junction bases left unmatched: 12. This CDR3 is 15 amino acids long. The germline CDR1 and CDR2 sequences are MGHRA and YSYEKL. CDR3 bases: TGCGCCAGCAGCCCAGCCCCCGGCAGGGGGCTCGGCTACACCTTC. Its protein is CASSPAPGRGLGYTF.

The rearrangement uses TRBV10-3 and TRBJ1-2; TRBD1 might be the D (5 bases). This CDR3 comprises 17 residues. V was cut by 0 bases and J by 2 bases, with 16 bases left in between. Germline CDR1 reads ENHRY; CDR2 reads SYGVKD. In DNA, the CDR3 is TGTGCCATCAGTGAGTCGATGCGTGGACACGCCAACTATGGCTACACCTTC. Residues: CAISESMRGHANYGYTF.

The chain joins TRBV5-1 to TRBJ2-1; the D gene is possibly TRBD2 (7 bases). The germline V gene encodes CDR1 SGHRS and CDR2 YFSETQ. The CDR3 extends over 17 amino acids. The germline V and J ends were trimmed by 5 bases and 6 bases, with 24 bases remaining between them. The CDR3 sequence: CASSMGGGAIPRNEQFF. The CDR3 region has the DNA TGCGCCAGCAGTATGGGTGGGGGGGCCATTCCCCGCAATGAGCAGTTCTTC. Using reference TRBV5-1 and TRBJ2-1 for the parts outside the CDR3, the full variable domain is KAGVTQTPRYLIKTRGQQVTLSCSPISGHRSVSWYQQTPGQGLQFLFEYFSETQRNKGNFPGRFSGRQFSNSRSEMNVSTLELGDSALYLCASSMGGGAIPRNEQFFGPGTRLTVL.

The chain combines TRBV4-1 with TRBJ2-1; maybe TRBD2 (7 bases). Germline V gives CDR1 MGHRA, CDR2 YSYEKL. V was clipped by 0 bases and J by 4 bases, with 13 bases between them. CDR3 length equals 16 residues. The CDR3 region is CASSQDPGGRYNEQFF. CDR3 nucleotides: TGCGCCAGCAGCCAAGACCCGGGGGGCCGGTACAATGAGCAGTTCTTC.

This clone turned up a few times. The chain joins TRBV28 to TRBJ1-2; D is undetermined. This CDR3 is built from 11 residues. Germline loops: CDR1 MDHEN, CDR2 SYDVKM. V lost 8 bases to trimming and J lost 10 bases, with 14 bases between them. DNA for the CDR3: TGTGCCAGCGGCAACTGGGAGGTCTACACCTTC. Protein sequence: CASGNWEVYTF.

The chain links TRBV7-3 to TRBJ1-2; D is unclear. The CDR3 covers 13 residues. Between the trimmed V and J ends, which lost 5 bases and 8 bases, there was a span of 15 bases. Germline assignment: CDR1 SGHTA and CDR2 FQGTGA. CDR3 DNA: TGTGCCAGCAGCCGCAACAGTGGGCAGGGCTACACCTTC. Its protein product is CASSRNSGQGYTF.

The chain recombines TRBV4-3 with TRBJ2-7; 7 bases map to TRBD1. Trimming at V came to 0 bases and at J to 4 bases, leaving 12 bases not matched to a gene. The CDR3 is 17 amino acids. The germline V gene encodes CDR1 LGHNA and CDR2 YSLEER. The CDR3 spells CASSQDFRPGGIYEQYF. As DNA, the CDR3 is TGCGCCAGCAGCCAAGATTTCAGACCAGGGGGAATATACGAGCAGTACTTC.

This sequence joins TRBV11-2 and TRBJ2-5; 7 bases fit TRBD1. Germline CDR1 and CDR2: SGHAT and FQNNGV. With V trimmed by 1 base and J by 1 base, 6 bases remained unmatched. CDR3 length: 16 amino acids. CDR3 protein: CASSLGSPGGQETQYF. The CDR3 bases are TGTGCCAGCAGCTTAGGGTCCCCAGGGGGCCAAGAGACCCAGTACTTC.

The chain uses TRBV11-3 and TRBJ2-2, with 7 bases that match TRBD1. J lost 0 bases, V lost 4 bases, and 2 bases had no gene match. Germline V gene lookup returns CDR1 SGHNT and CDR2 YENEEA. The CDR3 loop spans 15 amino acids. CDR3 coding DNA: TGTGCCAGCAGCTGGGGACAGCCGAACACCGGGGAGCTGTTTTTT. Protein product: CASSWGQPNTGELFF.

The rearrangement uses TRBV5-4 and TRBJ1-5, with D perhaps TRBD1 (5 bases). This CDR3 has 14 residues. Germline V gives CDR1 SGHNT, CDR2 YYREEE (reference sequence). V was clipped by 0 bases and J by 11 bases, with 15 bases between them. The CDR3 bases are TGTGCCAGCAGCTTGGCAGGGTCCCCTGGAGCCCAGCATTTT. Translated: CASSLAGSPGAQHF. Looking up the rest from reference TRBV5-4 and TRBJ1-5 gives the full variable domain: ETGVTQSPTHLIKTRGQQVTLRCSSQSGHNTVSWYQQALGQGPQFIFQYYREEENGRGNFPPRFSGLQFPNYSSELNVNALELDDSALYLCASSLAGSPGAQHFGDGTRLSIL.

This chain's CDR3 is CASSLGFVGGTSYEQYF. CDR3 sequence (DNA): TGTGCCAGCAGCTTAGGGTTTGTGGGGGGGACGTCCTACGAGCAGTACTTC. V is TRBV7-2 and J is TRBJ2-7, with 7 positions matching TRBD2. The CDR3 runs 17 residues. Looked up from germline, CDR1 is SGHTA and CDR2 is FQGNSA. V was clipped by 1 base and J by 1 base; unmatched bases: 10.